Presented here are 10 T cell receptor beta chains from one specimen sequenced in a study of chemoradiotherapy in HPV16-positive cancers. Clones were read by immunoSEQ multiplex PCR, and TCRdb kept only the in-frame ones, dropping some. The sample includes under 85,000 clones, about nine tenths seen only once; the top ten take under 4.5%. The material was blood, obtained from a patient who underwent chemoradiotherapy. These TCRs come from a human donor with HPV-associated anogenital cancer.

The chain joins TRBV6-6 to TRBJ1-5; 8 positions match TRBD1. V gave up 5 bases and J gave up 9 bases; unmatched junction bases: 6. Germline V lookup: CDR1 MNHNY, CDR2 SVGAGI (reference sequence). CDR3 length equals 13 residues. In DNA, the CDR3 is TGTGCCAGCAGTCTGGACAGGGACCGGCCCCAGCATTTT. It yields the protein CASSLDRDRPQHF.

This clone was detected only a few times. V gene TRBV13 combines with J gene TRBJ1-2; D ambiguous. V was trimmed by 0 bases and J by 5 bases, leaving 13 bases between them. The CDR3 extends over 15 amino acids. In germline, CDR1 is PRHDT, CDR2 FYEKMQ (reference sequence). The CDR3 DNA follows: TGTGCCAGCAGCTTAGGCCTGGGGAGGTGGTATGGCTACACCTTC. Amino acids: CASSLGLGRWYGYTF.

This clone was recorded once. The rearrangement joins TRBV10-3 to TRBJ2-1, with TRBD2 matching 12 bases. The CDR3 sequence is 17 residues long. J was trimmed by 4 bases and V by 4 bases; bases with no gene match: 8. Germline V lookup: CDR1 ENHRY, CDR2 SYGVKD. In DNA, the CDR3 is TGTGCCATCAGTGCGAGCGGGACTAGCGGGCTGTACAATGAGCAGTTCTTC. Its translation: CAISASGTSGLYNEQFF.

The chain uses TRBV28 and TRBJ2-7, with D perhaps matching TRBD1 or TRBD2 (6 bases each). CDR3 size: 15 residues. The germline V gene has CDR1 MDHEN and CDR2 SYDVKM. Trimming removed 5 bases from V and 3 bases from J, with 17 bases in between. The CDR3 spells CASSKGGGEDYEQYF. The CDR3 bases are TGTGCCAGCAGTAAGGGGGGCGGCGAAGACTACGAGCAGTACTTC. Supplemented by reference TRBV28 and TRBJ2-7, the full variable domain reads DVKVTQSSRYLVKRTGEKVFLECVQDMDHENMFWYRQDPGLGLRLIYFSYDVKMKEKGDIPEGYSVSREKKERFSLILESASTNQTSMYLCASSKGGGEDYEQYFGPGTRLTVT.

The chain is built from TRBV5-6 and TRBJ1-1; D is unresolved. Germline V gene lookup returns CDR1 SGHDT and CDR2 YYEEEE. The CDR3 loop spans 15 amino acids. The V end was cut by 0 bases, the J end by 2 bases, with 11 bases between. CDR3 sequence reads: CASSLGQRLNTEAFF. As DNA, the CDR3 is TGTGCCAGCAGCTTGGGCCAGCGACTAAACACTGAAGCTTTCTTT.

The rearrangement joins TRBV19 to TRBJ2-1; 7 bases align to TRBD2. Looked up from germline, CDR1 is LNHDA and CDR2 is SQIVND (reference sequence). V was clipped by 3 bases and J by 7 bases; unmatched bases: 9. This CDR3 spans 15 amino acids. The CDR3 coding sequence is TGTGCCAGTAGTATTAAAGGGAGGGCGTTTAATGAGCAGTTCTTC. This translates into CASSIKGRAFNEQFF.

This chain connects TRBV7-9 to TRBJ2-3; D unclear. Germline assignment: CDR1 SEHNR and CDR2 FQNEAQ (reference sequence). The CDR3 is 13 residues long. The V end was cut by 5 bases, the J end by 6 bases, with 12 bases between. The CDR3 loop is CASSLPGVDTQYF. DNA for the CDR3: TGTGCCAGCAGCCTCCCTGGCGTGGATACGCAGTATTTT.

The chain carries TRBV19 and TRBJ1-5; D gene unclear. CDR1 is LNHDA, CDR2 SQIVND, per germline (reference sequence). Deletions cut 3 bases from V and 6 bases from J, with 15 bases between. The CDR3 is made up of 15 amino acids. This chain's CDR3 is CASSIDRQHLQPQHF. CDR3 DNA: TGTGCCAGTAGTATTGACCGCCAACATCTTCAGCCCCAGCATTTT. The entire variable domain, with the rest obtained from reference TRBV19 and TRBJ1-5, is as follows: DGGITQSPKYLFRKEGQNVTLSCEQNLNHDAMYWYRQDPGQGLRLIYYSQIVNDFQKGDIAEGYSVSREKKESFPLTVTSAQKNPTAFYLCASSIDRQHLQPQHFGDGTRLSIL.

The chain uses TRBV19 and TRBJ2-2; TRBD2 matches 7 bases. The V gene end was trimmed by 0 bases and the J gene end by 2 bases; junction bases not matched to a gene: 6. CDR3 length: 17 amino acids. Germline values: CDR1 LNHDA, CDR2 SQIVND (reference sequence). The CDR3 DNA reads as TGTGCCAGTAGTATAGAAGGCCTAGCGGTTAACACCGGGGAGCTGTTTTTT. It yields the protein CASSIEGLAVNTGELFF.

The V and J genes are TRBV12-5 and TRBJ2-3, with D maybe TRBD1 (6 bases). Germline assignment: CDR1 LGHNT and CDR2 FRNRAP. The V end was cut by 6 bases, the J end by 4 bases, with 11 bases between. This CDR3 contains 13 residues. Here the CDR3 reads CASGPQGSDTQYF. Here the CDR3 DNA reads TGTGCTAGTGGCCCACAGGGATCAGATACGCAGTATTTT.